This T cell receptor (beta chain) was documented in a study of T cells after yellow fever vaccination (dated by TCRdb to about 2019). In the study overall: The SMART-Seq v4 Ultra Low Input RNA kit was used to prepare libraries from fractions with low cell numbers. Bulk TCR alpha and beta repertoires were sequenced longitudinally to track T-cell clones before and after primary and booster YFV17D yellow fever vaccination. Two healthy male donors, one aged 18 to 30 and one aged 30 to 40 years, were included in the cohort. Bulk PBMC replicates and cell subsets were isolated from blood drawn at multiple timepoints before and after both primary and secondary immunization. The paper's findings and limits, for the study overall: A small share of clonotypes was detected in both CD4 and CD8 compartments, with the overlap likely arising from convergent recombination. FACS-sorted repertoires could contain abundant contaminating clonotypes from the bulk population, so computational filtering was required. The study included only a couple of donors, which limits how far the findings can be generalized. Compared with the primary T-cell response, the secondary T-cell response was weaker but faster, peaking on day 5 rather than day 15. After the booster, most clones that had expanded after primary vaccination were detected again (about 95% of CD4 and 88% of CD8), suggesting broad maintenance of memory.

TCR cDNA was synthesized by 5'RACE template switching, through which a universal primer site and unique molecular identifiers were introduced. cDNA synthesis was primed from both the TCR alpha and TCR beta constant segments. Library amplification involved two PCR steps, and the second step added sample barcodes and sequencing adapters. Sequencing of libraries was done on Illumina HiSeq 2500 (2x100 bp) or NovaSeq (2x150 bp). Concerning the study's data processing: Reads were demultiplexed and collapsed into UMI consensus sequences with MIGEC, and V(D)J alignment was performed with MiXCR. Vaccine-responding clonotypes were defined with edgeR using replicate PBMC samples, requiring FDR below 0.01 and a log2 fold change above 5 up to day 15. Bulk clonotypes were assigned CD4 or CD8 identity according to which sequenced CD4 or CD8 repertoire held them at higher abundance. TCRdb ran its own pipeline on the public reads, namely fastp trimming at Q25 and MiXCR clone calling, and kept in-frame beta chains. Rows with one shared CDR3 protein collapse into an entry with the most common genes and DNA. The V and J calls follow TCRdb's processing rather than the paper's. The table for this sample lists more than 55,000 distinct CDR3 sequences; 6% to 7.5% of them were counted only once. Just over 35% of the sample belongs to the ten largest clones.

The CDR3 covers 13 residues, taking in both the cysteine and the phenylalanine. CDR3 DNA is the only sequence kept; it has 39 bases, read in frame from the first base. Cut back by 6 bases and 5 bases, the V and J ends lie 13 bases apart. The germline V gene encodes CDR1 MNHEY and CDR2 SMNVEV (reference sequence). This clonotype occurred many times. This clone's antigen is unknown. The input lacks base qualities; no much larger clone sits a single base away. The intended sense of this specimen's treatment or condition label: live attenuated yellow fever vaccine strain. A standard Ficoll-Paque protocol was used to isolate PBMCs from peripheral blood. Dynabeads CD4 and CD8 positive selection kits were used to isolate the CD4 and CD8 T-cell fractions. TriZol was used to extract RNA from bulk PBMCs, CD4 and CD8 fractions, and dextramer-positive and dextramer-negative fractions.

Sequences were derived from CD8+ T cells sorted from PBMCs, sampled 15 days after the yellow fever booster vaccination. The V and J genes are TRBV27 and TRBJ1-2; the D gene is perhaps TRBD1, from 6 matching bases. The TCR comes from a man aged 25-45 years who received the YFV17D yellow fever vaccine. The bases are TGTGCCAGCAGCCCCGGACAGTCTTATGGCTACACCTTC. It specifies CASSPGQSYGYTF.